This T cell receptor beta chain was sequenced during a study of cytomegalovirus exposure and HLA in healthy donors. Study as a whole: Ancestry clustering placed around four fifths of 350 to 500 genotyped donors in the Caucasian-associated cluster. Whole-study findings and limits: It was shown in a later analysis that HLA-associated TCR beta chains were more clonally expanded than other, equally common chains. Roughly uniform depth of sequencing across donors was assumed in presence/absence analyses. Despite most TCR sequences being rare, some public TCRs occurred in many donors.

The length of the CDR3 is 11 residues. Germline V lookup: CDR1 SEHNR, CDR2 FQNEAQ (reference sequence). Unmatched junction bases numbered 4, after V lost 7 bases and J lost 11 bases. Use of 60 Vbeta and 13 Jbeta primers characterized the PCR. This table comes from immunoSEQ multiplex PCR, and its TCRdb copy is limited to in-frame clones, with some not included. The profile covers under 200,000 clones, with 80% to 85% appearing a single time and about 0.39% taken by the ten largest. As for this clone: Its antigen is undetermined.

Material: PBMCs. The receptor was derived from a boy aged 2 to 10 in good health and CMV-seronegative. The V gene is TRBV7-9, the J gene TRBJ2-2; 7 nucleotides align to TRBD1. CDR3 in amino acids: CASTRDSELFF. CDR3 nucleotide sequence: TGTGCCAGCACCAGGGACAGTGAGCTGTTTTTT.